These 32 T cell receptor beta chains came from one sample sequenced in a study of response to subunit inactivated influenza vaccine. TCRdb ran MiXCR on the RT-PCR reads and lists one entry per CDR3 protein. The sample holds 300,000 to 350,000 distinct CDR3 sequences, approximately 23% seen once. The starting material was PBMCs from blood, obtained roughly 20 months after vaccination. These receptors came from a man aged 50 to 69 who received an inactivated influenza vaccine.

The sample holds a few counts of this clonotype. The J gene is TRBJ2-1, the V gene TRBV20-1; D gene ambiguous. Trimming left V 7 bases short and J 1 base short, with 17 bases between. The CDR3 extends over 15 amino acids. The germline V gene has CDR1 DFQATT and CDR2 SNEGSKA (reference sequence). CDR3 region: CSVKAETGSYNEQFF. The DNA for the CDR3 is TGCAGTGTTAAGGCAGAAACTGGGTCCTACAATGAGCAGTTCTTC.

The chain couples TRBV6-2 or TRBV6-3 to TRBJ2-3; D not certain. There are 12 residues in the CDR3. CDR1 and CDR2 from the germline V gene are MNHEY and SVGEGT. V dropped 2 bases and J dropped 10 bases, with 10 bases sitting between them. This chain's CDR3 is CASSYLDEAQYF. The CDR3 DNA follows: TGTGCCAGCAGTTACCTAGATGAGGCGCAGTATTTT.

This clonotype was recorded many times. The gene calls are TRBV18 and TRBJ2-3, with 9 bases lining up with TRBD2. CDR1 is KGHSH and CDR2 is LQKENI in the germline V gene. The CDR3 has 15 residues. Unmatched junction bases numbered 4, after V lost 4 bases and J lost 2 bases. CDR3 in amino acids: CASSQLAGDTDTQYF. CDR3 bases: TGTGCCAGCTCACAACTAGCGGGCGACACAGATACGCAGTATTTT.

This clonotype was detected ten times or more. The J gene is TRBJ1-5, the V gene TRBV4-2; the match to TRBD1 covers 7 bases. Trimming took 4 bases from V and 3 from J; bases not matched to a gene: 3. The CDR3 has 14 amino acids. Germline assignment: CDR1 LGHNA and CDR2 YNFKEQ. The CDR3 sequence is CASSPTGFNQPQHF. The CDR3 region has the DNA TGTGCCAGCAGCCCGACAGGGTTCAATCAGCCCCAGCATTTT.

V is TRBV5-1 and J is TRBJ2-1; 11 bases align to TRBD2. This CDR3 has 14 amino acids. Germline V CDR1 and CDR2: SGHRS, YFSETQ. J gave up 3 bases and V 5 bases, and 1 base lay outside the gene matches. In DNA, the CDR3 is TGCGCCAGCAGACTAGCGGGGGACTACAATGAGCAGTTCTTC. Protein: CASRLAGDYNEQFF.

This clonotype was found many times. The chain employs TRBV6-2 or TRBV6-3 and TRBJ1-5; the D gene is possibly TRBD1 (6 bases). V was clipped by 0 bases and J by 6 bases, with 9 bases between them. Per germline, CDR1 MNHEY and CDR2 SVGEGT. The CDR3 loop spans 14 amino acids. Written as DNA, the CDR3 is TGTGCCAGCAGTTACTCAGGGGGACTTCAGCCCCAGCATTTT. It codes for CASSYSGGLQPQHF.

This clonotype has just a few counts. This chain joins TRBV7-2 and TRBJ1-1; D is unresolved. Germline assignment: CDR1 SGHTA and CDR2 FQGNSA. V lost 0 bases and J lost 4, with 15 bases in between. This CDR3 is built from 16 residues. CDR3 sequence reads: CASSLASWDYGTEAFF. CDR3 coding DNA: TGTGCCAGCAGCTTAGCCTCCTGGGATTATGGCACTGAAGCTTTCTTT.

This CDR3 reads CASSTRTGAGNTIYF. The CDR3 DNA reads as TGTGCCAGCAGCACCAGGACCGGGGCAGGAAACACCATATATTTT. This chain connects TRBV12-3 or TRBV12-4 to TRBJ1-3, with a possible D match to TRBD1 (5 bases). V lost 6 bases and J lost 4, with 16 bases in between. The CDR3 consists of 15 residues.

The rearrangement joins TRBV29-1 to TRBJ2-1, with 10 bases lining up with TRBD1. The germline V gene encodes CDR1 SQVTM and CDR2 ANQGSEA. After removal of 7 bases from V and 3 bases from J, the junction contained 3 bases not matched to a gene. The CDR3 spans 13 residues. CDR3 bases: TGCAGCGGCGGACAGGGGGTCTACAATGAGCAGTTCTTC. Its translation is CSGGQGVYNEQFF.

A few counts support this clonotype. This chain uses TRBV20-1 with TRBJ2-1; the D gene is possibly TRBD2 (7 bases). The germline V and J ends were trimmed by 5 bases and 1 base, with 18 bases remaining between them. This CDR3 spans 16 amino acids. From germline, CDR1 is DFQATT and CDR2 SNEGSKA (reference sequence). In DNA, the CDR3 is TGCAGTGCTGCCAGGACAGCCGGGGGGTCCTACAATGAGCAGTTCTTC. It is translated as CSAARTAGGSYNEQFF.

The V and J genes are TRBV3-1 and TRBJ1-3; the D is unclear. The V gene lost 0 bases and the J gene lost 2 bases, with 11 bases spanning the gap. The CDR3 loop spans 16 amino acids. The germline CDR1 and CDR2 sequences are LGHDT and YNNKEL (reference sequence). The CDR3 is CASSQDPVATGNTIYF. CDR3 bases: TGTGCCAGCAGCCAAGATCCCGTGGCCACTGGAAACACCATATATTTT.

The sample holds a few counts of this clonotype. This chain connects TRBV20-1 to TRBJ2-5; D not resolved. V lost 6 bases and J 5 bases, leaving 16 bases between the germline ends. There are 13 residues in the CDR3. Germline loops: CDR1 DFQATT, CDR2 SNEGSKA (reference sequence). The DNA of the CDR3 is TGCAGTGCCACGATACCCAGACGGGAGACCCAGTACTTC. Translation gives CSATIPRRETQYF.

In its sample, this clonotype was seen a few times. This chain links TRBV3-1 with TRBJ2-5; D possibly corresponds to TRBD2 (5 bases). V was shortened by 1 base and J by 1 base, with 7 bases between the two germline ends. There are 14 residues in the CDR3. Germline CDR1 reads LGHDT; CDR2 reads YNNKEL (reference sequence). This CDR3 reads CASSQGTFQETQYF. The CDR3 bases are TGTGCCAGCAGCCAAGGGACTTTCCAAGAGACCCAGTACTTC.

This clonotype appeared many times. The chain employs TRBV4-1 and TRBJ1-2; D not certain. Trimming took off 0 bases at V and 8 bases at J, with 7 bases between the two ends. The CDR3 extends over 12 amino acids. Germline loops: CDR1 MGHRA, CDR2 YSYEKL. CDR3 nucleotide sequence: TGCGCCAGCAGCCAAGAGCAGTGGGGCTACACCTTC. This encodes CASSQEQWGYTF.

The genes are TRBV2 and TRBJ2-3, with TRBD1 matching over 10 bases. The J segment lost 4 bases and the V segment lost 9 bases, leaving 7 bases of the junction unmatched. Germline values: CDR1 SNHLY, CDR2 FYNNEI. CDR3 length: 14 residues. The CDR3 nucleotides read TGTGCCAGTCACCGGGACAGGGGTCCAGATACGCAGTATTTT. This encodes CASHRDRGPDTQYF.

The DNA for the CDR3 is TGCAGTGCTAGTTTAACAGTCCATAGCAATCAGCCCCAGCATTTT. Its protein is CSASLTVHSNQPQHF. The chain uses TRBV20-1 and TRBJ1-5, with D hard to call. The V and J ends lost 3 bases and 0 bases respectively, with 12 bases between them. This CDR3 region has 15 residues. The V gene's germline CDR1 is DFQATT and CDR2 SNEGSKA (reference sequence).

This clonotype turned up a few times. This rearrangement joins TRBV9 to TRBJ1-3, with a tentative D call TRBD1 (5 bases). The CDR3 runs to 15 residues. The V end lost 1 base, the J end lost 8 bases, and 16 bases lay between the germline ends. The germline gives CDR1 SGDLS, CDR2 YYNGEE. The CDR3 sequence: CASSVRTGAADTIYF. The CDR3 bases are TGTGCCAGCAGCGTAAGAACCGGGGCTGCGGACACCATATATTTT.

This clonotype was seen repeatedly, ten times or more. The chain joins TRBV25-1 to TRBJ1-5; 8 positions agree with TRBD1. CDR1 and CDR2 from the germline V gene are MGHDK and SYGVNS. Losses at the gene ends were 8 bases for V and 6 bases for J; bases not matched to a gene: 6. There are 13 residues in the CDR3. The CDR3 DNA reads TGTGCCAGCCTGGACAGGGCTGGTCAGCCCCAGCATTTT. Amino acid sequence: CASLDRAGQPQHF.

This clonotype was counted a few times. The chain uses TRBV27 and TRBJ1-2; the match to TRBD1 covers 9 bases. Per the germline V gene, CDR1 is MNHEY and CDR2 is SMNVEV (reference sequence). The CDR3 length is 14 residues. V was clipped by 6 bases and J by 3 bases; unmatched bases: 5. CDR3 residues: CASRTGGADYGYTF. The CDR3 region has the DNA TGTGCCAGCAGAACAGGGGGCGCAGACTATGGCTACACCTTC.

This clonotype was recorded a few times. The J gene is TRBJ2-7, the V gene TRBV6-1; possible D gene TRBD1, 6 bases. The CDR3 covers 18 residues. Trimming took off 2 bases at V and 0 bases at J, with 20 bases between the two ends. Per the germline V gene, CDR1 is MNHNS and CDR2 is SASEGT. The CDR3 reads CASSEFWGRTSHSYEQYF. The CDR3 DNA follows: TGTGCCAGCAGTGAATTTTGGGGGCGGACTTCCCACTCCTACGAGCAGTACTTC.

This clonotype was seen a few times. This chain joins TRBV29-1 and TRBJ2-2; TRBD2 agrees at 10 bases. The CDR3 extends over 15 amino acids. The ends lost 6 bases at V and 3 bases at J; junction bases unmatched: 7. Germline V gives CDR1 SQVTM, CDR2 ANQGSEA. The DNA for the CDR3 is TGCAGCGTGGCCAGCGGGGGGGTTTACACCGGGGAGCTGTTTTTT. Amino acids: CSVASGGVYTGELFF.

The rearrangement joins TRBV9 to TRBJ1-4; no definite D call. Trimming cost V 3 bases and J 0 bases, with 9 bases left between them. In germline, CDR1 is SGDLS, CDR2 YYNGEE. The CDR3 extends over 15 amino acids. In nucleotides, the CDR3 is TGTGCCAGCAGCGCTTCGCCGGCAACTAATGAAAAACTGTTTTTT. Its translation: CASSASPATNEKLFF.

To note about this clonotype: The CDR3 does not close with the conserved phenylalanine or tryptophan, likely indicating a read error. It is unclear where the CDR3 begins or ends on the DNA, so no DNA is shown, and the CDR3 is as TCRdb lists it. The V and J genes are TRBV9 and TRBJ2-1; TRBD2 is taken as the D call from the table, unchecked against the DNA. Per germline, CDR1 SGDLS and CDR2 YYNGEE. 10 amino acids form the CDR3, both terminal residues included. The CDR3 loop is CASSVRLAIE.

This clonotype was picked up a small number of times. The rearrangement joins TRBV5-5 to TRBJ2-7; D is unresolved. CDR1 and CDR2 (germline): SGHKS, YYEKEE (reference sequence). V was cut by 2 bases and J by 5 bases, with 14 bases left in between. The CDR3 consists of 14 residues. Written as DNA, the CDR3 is TGTGCCAGCAGCTTCAACTATCCGGGCCACGAGCAGTACTTC. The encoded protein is CASSFNYPGHEQYF.

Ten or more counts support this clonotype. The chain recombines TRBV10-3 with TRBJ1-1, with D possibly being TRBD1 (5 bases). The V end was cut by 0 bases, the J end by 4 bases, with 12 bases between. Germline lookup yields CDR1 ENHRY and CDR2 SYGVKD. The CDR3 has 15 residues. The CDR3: CAISESGGRGTEAFF. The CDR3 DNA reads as TGTGCCATCAGTGAGTCTGGGGGACGGGGCACTGAAGCTTTCTTT.

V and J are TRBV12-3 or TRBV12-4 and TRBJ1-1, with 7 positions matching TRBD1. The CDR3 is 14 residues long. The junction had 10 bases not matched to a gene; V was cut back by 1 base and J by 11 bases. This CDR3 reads CASSLDRQGTRAFF. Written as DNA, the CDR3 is TGTGCCAGCAGTTTAGATAGACAGGGAACTCGGGCTTTCTTT.

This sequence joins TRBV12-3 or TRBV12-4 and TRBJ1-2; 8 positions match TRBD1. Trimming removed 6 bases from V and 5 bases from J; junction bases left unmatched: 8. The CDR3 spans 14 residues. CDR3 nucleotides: TGTGCCAGCAGCGAGCAGGGGGCGGTTTATGGCTACACCTTC. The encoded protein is CASSEQGAVYGYTF.

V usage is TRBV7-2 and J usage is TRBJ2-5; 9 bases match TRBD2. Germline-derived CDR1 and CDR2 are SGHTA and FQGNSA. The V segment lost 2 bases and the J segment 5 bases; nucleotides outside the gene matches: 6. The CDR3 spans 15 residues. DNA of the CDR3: TGTGCCAGCAGCTTAAATTGGCTAGCGGGGGAGACCCAGTACTTC. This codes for CASSLNWLAGETQYF. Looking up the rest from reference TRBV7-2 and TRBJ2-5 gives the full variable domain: GAGVSQSPSNKVTEKGKDVELRCDPISGHTALYWYRQSLGQGLEFLIYFQGNSAPDKSGLPSDRFSAERTGGSVSTLTIQRTQQEDSAVYLCASSLNWLAGETQYFGPGTRLLVL.

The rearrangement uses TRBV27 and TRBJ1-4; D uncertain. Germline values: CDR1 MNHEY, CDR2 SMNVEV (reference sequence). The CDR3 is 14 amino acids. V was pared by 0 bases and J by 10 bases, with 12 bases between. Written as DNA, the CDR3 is TGTGCCAGCAGTTTATCTGGCGGCCGGGGAAAACTGTTTTTT. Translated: CASSLSGGRGKLFF.

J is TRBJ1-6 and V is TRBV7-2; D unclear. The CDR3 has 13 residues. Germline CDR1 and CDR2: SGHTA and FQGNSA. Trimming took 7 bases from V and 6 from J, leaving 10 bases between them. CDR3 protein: CASKVRTNSPLHF. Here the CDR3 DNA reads TGTGCCAGCAAGGTCAGAACTAATTCACCCCTCCACTTT.

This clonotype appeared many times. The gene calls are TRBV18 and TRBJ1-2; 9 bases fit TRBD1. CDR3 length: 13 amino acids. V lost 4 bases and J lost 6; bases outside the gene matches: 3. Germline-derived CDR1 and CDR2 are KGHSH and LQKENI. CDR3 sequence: CASSQGQGDGYTF. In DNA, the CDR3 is TGTGCCAGCTCACAGGGACAGGGTGATGGCTACACCTTC.

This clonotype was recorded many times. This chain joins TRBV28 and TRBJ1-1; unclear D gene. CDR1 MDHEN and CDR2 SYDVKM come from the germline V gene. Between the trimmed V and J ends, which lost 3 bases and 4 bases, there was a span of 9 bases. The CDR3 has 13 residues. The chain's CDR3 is CASSFSWSTEAFF. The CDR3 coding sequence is TGTGCCAGCAGTTTTTCGTGGAGCACTGAAGCTTTCTTT.